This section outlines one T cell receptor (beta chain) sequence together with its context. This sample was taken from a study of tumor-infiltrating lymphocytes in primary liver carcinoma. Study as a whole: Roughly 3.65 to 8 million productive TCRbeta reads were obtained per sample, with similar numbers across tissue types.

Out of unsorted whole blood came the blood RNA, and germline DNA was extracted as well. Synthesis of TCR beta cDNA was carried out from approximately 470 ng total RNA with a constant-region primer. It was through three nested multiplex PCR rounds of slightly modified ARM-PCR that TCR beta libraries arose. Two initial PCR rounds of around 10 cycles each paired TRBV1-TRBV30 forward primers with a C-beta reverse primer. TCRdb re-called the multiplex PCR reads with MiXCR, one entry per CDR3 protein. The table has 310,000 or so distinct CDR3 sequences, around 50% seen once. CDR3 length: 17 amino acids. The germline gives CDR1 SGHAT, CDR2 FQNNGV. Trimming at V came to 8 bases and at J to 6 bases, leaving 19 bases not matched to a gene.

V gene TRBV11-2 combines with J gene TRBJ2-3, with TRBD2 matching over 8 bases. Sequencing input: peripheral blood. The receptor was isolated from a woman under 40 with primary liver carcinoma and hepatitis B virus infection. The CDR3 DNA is TGTGCCAGCGGCAATCGAGGGAGCGGGAGCCTCACCGATACGCAGTATTTT. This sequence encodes CASGNRGSGSLTDTQYF.